These 24 T cell receptor beta chains were sequenced from one sample in a study of blood T cell repertoires in COVID-19. This table comes from immunoSEQ multiplex PCR, and its TCRdb copy is limited to in-frame clones, with some not included. Here the sample spans approximately 260,000 clones, around 88% being singletons. Sequenced material: PBMCs or T cells enriched from blood (not recorded which). The receptors derive from a woman in her thirties or forties with acute COVID-19.

V and J are TRBV2 and TRBJ1-4; D is uncertain. Germline values: CDR1 SNHLY, CDR2 FYNNEI. The V gene lost 8 bases and the J gene lost 5 bases, with 12 bases spanning the gap. CDR3 length: 13 amino acids. The CDR3 nucleotides read TGTGCCAGCGGCGGGCAAATAAATGAAAAACTGTTTTTT. Its protein product is CASGGQINEKLFF.

This chain joins TRBV4-1 and TRBJ1-1; no clear D gene. CDR3 size: 19 residues. Per germline, CDR1 MGHRA and CDR2 YSYEKL. Trimming took 2 bases from V and 0 from J, leaving 22 bases between them. Here the CDR3 DNA reads TGCGCCAGCAGCCAATTTCACGGAGGCTACGGCACTATGAACACTGAAGCTTTCTTT. Translating gives CASSQFHGGYGTMNTEAFF.

CDR3 sequence reads: CASSSGLGNSYEQYF. As DNA, the CDR3 is TGTGCCAGCAGTAGCGGACTTGGGAACAGCTACGAGCAGTACTTC. The chain is built from TRBV9 and TRBJ2-7; D possibly corresponds to TRBD2 (6 bases). Trimming removed 5 bases at V and 3 bases at J, with 18 bases between. This CDR3 contains 15 residues. Germline-derived CDR1 and CDR2 are SGDLS and YYNGEE.

The chain joins TRBV27 to TRBJ2-7, with 8 nucleotides matching TRBD2. Trimming took 8 bases from V and 7 from J; bases not matched to a gene: 7. The germline V gene encodes CDR1 MNHEY and CDR2 SMNVEV (reference sequence). The CDR3 contains 12 residues. The CDR3 nucleotides are TGTGCCAGCCGGTCGGGGGGGCGGGAGCAGTACTTC. Amino acids: CASRSGGREQYF.

V and J are TRBV12-3 or TRBV12-4 and TRBJ1-5; no firm D call. V lost 7 bases to trimming and J lost 7 bases, with 14 bases between them. The CDR3 consists of 13 residues. The CDR3 region has the DNA TGTGCCAGCACCGGGTCTTATGAGCAGCCCCAGCATTTT. This gives the protein CASTGSYEQPQHF.

V gene TRBV29-1 combines with J gene TRBJ1-2; D ambiguous. Germline V gives CDR1 SQVTM, CDR2 ANQGSEA. V was cut by 2 bases and J by 0 bases, with 10 bases left in between. The CDR3 covers 14 residues. CDR3 residues: CSVEFGVTNYGYTF. The CDR3 DNA reads TGCAGCGTTGAATTCGGGGTCACTAACTATGGCTACACCTTC.

This CDR3 is CASSRQGENTEAFF. The CDR3 DNA reads TGCGCCAGCAGCCGACAGGGGGAGAACACTGAAGCTTTCTTT. V is TRBV5-1 and J is TRBJ1-1; 9 bases line up with TRBD1. The CDR3 has 14 amino acids. The V gene end was trimmed by 4 bases and the J gene end by 1 base; junction bases not matched to a gene: 2. Per the germline V gene, CDR1 is SGHRS and CDR2 is YFSETQ.

The gene calls are TRBV6-5 and TRBJ2-1; no reliable D call. V was pared by 2 bases and J by 0 bases, with 8 bases between. The CDR3 length is 15 residues. CDR1 MNHEY and CDR2 SVGAGI come from the germline V gene. CDR3: CASSYQASSYNEQFF. The CDR3 bases are TGTGCCAGCAGTTACCAGGCGAGCTCCTACAATGAGCAGTTCTTC.

Only a few counts were recorded for this clone. Different DNA sequences within this sample yield the same CDR3. The rearrangement uses TRBV7-2 and TRBJ1-2; the match to TRBD1 covers 9 bases. The germline gives CDR1 SGHTA, CDR2 FQGNSA. The length of the CDR3 is 14 residues. V dropped 5 bases and J dropped 2; count of bases not matched to a gene: 3. CDR3 sequence: CASSRTGANYGYTF. The CDR3 nucleotides are TGTGCCAGCAGCCGGACAGGGGCGAACTATGGCTACACCTTC.

The V and J genes are TRBV13 and TRBJ2-7; D perhaps matches TRBD1 (6 bases). CDR3 length: 14 amino acids. Trimming pared 8 bases from V and 2 bases from J, leaving 16 bases between. The germline V gene has CDR1 PRHDT and CDR2 FYEKMQ (reference sequence). For the CDR3, the DNA is TGTGCCAGCGCATCGGCCGGGACAACCTACGAGCAGTACGTC. Amino acids: CASASAGTTYEQYV.

V gene TRBV3-1 (or the pseudogene TRBV3-2) combines with J gene TRBJ1-1, with 8 bases aligning to TRBD1. CDR1 and CDR2 (germline): LGHDT, YNNKEL (reference sequence). The CDR3 extends over 17 amino acids. The ends lost 0 bases at V and 4 bases at J; junction bases unmatched: 10. The CDR3 DNA sequence: TGTGCCAGCAGCCAAGAAAAGGGGGACAGGAGGGGCACTGAAGCTTTCTTT. Amino acid sequence: CASSQEKGDRRGTEAFF.

The chain recombines TRBV28 with TRBJ1-2; no clear D. V lost 5 bases and J lost 2, with 9 bases in between. This CDR3 spans 13 amino acids. Germline CDR1 reads MDHEN; CDR2 reads SYDVKM. CDR3 in amino acids: CASSRHQNYGYTF. The CDR3 DNA reads TGTGCCAGCAGTCGTCACCAGAACTATGGCTACACCTTC.

This clone was counted a few times. The J gene is TRBJ2-7, the V gene TRBV24-1; 11 nucleotides agree with TRBD2. There are 18 residues in the CDR3. With 3 bases clipped from V and 5 bases from J, the junction kept 14 bases outside the gene matches. Germline lookup yields CDR1 KGHDR and CDR2 SFDVKD. The chain's CDR3 is CATSDPGGASGRRHEQYF. In nucleotides, the CDR3 is TGTGCCACCAGTGATCCAGGCGGGGCTAGCGGGAGGAGACACGAGCAGTACTTC.

The chain recombines TRBV4-1 with TRBJ2-3; 7 bases fit TRBD1. Germline CDR1 MGHRA, CDR2 YSYEKL. Trimming took 6 bases from V and 2 from J; bases not matched to a gene: 5. The CDR3 sequence is 14 residues long. Here the CDR3 DNA reads TGCGCCAGCAGAGAGGGGGCTCTCACAGATACGCAGTATTTT. The encoded protein is CASREGALTDTQYF.

This clone was counted a single time. The gene calls are TRBV19 and TRBJ1-1; 7 nucleotides align to TRBD1. The V gene end was trimmed by 5 bases and the J gene end by 0 bases; junction bases not matched to a gene: 9. Germline-derived CDR1 and CDR2 are LNHDA and SQIVND (reference sequence). The CDR3 sequence is 16 residues long. The CDR3 coding sequence is TGTGCCAGTAGTGCCGACAGGGCCGGCATGAACACTGAAGCTTTCTTT. This sequence encodes CASSADRAGMNTEAFF.

This clone was observed a few times. The chain is built from TRBV19 and TRBJ2-5, with TRBD2 as a possible D gene (6 bases). The CDR3 length is 16 residues. From germline, CDR1 is LNHDA and CDR2 SQIVND (reference sequence). V lost 3 bases and J lost 2, with 16 bases in between. CDR3 protein: CASSIGRSSGQETQYF. CDR3 DNA: TGTGCCAGTAGTATCGGTCGGAGTAGCGGACAAGAGACCCAGTACTTC. The whole variable domain, remainder taken from reference TRBV19 and TRBJ2-5, is DGGITQSPKYLFRKEGQNVTLSCEQNLNHDAMYWYRQDPGQGLRLIYYSQIVNDFQKGDIAEGYSVSREKKESFPLTVTSAQKNPTAFYLCASSIGRSSGQETQYFGPGTRLLVL.

The rearrangement uses TRBV3-1 (or the pseudogene TRBV3-2) and TRBJ1-4; 10 nucleotides match TRBD1. Trimming cost V 4 bases and J 8 bases; bases outside gene matches: 7. The germline gives CDR1 LGHDT, CDR2 YNNKEL (reference sequence). The CDR3 spans 15 residues. CDR3 nucleotide sequence: TGTGCCAGCAGCCTTCGGACAGGGGGAAACGAAAAACTGTTTTTT. Residues: CASSLRTGGNEKLFF.

The chain uses TRBV7-2 and TRBJ2-5; D is possibly TRBD2 (5 bases). From germline, CDR1 is SGHTA and CDR2 FQGNSA. Trimming left V 6 bases short and J 7 bases short, with 18 bases between. The CDR3 has 14 residues. CDR3 DNA: TGTGCCAGCAGTTCCGCCGGGGAGCATGTGACCCAGTACTTC. Its translation is CASSSAGEHVTQYF. Variable domain in full (rest from reference TRBV7-2 and TRBJ2-5): GAGVSQSPSNKVTEKGKDVELRCDPISGHTALYWYRQSLGQGLEFLIYFQGNSAPDKSGLPSDRFSAERTGGSVSTLTIQRTQQEDSAVYLCASSSAGEHVTQYFGPGTRLLVL.

The chain is built from TRBV7-6 and TRBJ2-1; tentatively, D is TRBD2 (6 bases). V was cut by 1 base and J by 5 bases, with 21 bases left in between. CDR3 size: 18 residues. Germline V gene sequence: CDR1 SGHVS, CDR2 FNYEAQ. CDR3 loop: CASSLGWRGRKVDNEQFF. The CDR3 DNA sequence: TGTGCCAGCAGCTTAGGTTGGCGGGGTAGGAAGGTCGACAATGAGCAGTTCTTC.

Note on this clone: The same CDR3 also results from other DNA sequences found in this sample. The chain joins TRBV11-3 to TRBJ1-1, with D tentatively TRBD1 (5 bases). The CDR3 runs to 13 residues. The V and J ends lost 4 bases and 0 bases respectively, with 6 bases between them. CDR1 is SGHNT, CDR2 YENEEA, per germline. The CDR3 nucleotides are TGTGCCAGCAGCTCGACAGTGAACACTGAAGCTTTCTTT. Translation gives CASSSTVNTEAFF.

The sample holds a few counts of this clone. The chain is built from TRBV27 and TRBJ1-1; 7 bases agree with TRBD1. CDR3 length: 14 amino acids. With V trimmed by 7 bases and J by 4 bases, 9 bases remained unmatched. Germline-derived CDR1 and CDR2 are MNHEY and SMNVEV (reference sequence). The CDR3 loop reads CASIATGRSTEAFF. In nucleotides, the CDR3 is TGTGCCAGCATCGCGACAGGGCGGAGCACTGAAGCTTTCTTT.

This rearrangement joins TRBV5-1 to TRBJ2-1; 8 bases are shared with TRBD2. CDR1 and CDR2 (germline): SGHRS, YFSETQ. Trimming took 2 bases from V and 6 from J; bases not matched to a gene: 7. CDR3 length: 15 residues. The CDR3 DNA is TGCGCCAGCAGCTTATTAGGAGCGGGGGTCAATGAGCAGTTCTTC. This translates into CASSLLGAGVNEQFF.

The J gene is TRBJ1-2, the V gene TRBV9; D uncertain. The CDR3 has 14 amino acids. The V gene lost 0 bases and the J gene lost 2 bases, with 8 bases spanning the gap. CDR1 SGDLS and CDR2 YYNGEE come from the germline V gene. Here the CDR3 DNA reads TGTGCCAGCAGCGTAGACGGGAGCAACTATGGCTACACCTTC. Translating it yields CASSVDGSNYGYTF.

The chain is built from TRBV27 and TRBJ2-1; 8 bases fit TRBD1. Germline CDR1 is MNHEY and CDR2 is SMNVEV (reference sequence). This CDR3 has 13 amino acids. Trimming at V came to 4 bases and at J to 16 bases, leaving 12 bases not matched to a gene. The CDR3 bases are TGTGCCAGCAGTTCCAGACAGGGGAGGTTTGAATTCTTC. Protein: CASSSRQGRFEFF.